What follows are 9 T cell receptor beta chains derived from one specimen sequenced in a study of blood T cell repertoires in COVID-19. Profiled with immunoSEQ multiplex PCR; TCRdb holds only in-frame clones, not every one. Of 75,000 or so clones in the sample, about four fifths were seen once. The sample was peripheral blood. The receptors come from a man aged 45-65 years with acute or convalescent COVID-19.

The chain combines TRBV10-3 with TRBJ1-3, with D hard to call. CDR1 and CDR2 from the germline V gene are ENHRY and SYGVKD. The CDR3 extends over 13 amino acids. Trimming left V 4 bases short and J 6 bases short, with 10 bases between. CDR3 nucleotides: TGTGCCATCAGTGGGGAGTCGACAAACACCATATATTTT. Its translation: CAISGESTNTIYF.

This chain links TRBV9 with TRBJ1-2; tentatively, D is TRBD1 (6 bases). The CDR3 totals 19 residues. V gave up 4 bases and J gave up 3 bases, with 28 bases separating them. Germline CDR1 and CDR2: SGDLS and YYNGEE. The CDR3 reads CASSTVPRGGWVVDYGYTF. The CDR3 region has the DNA TGTGCCAGCAGCACCGTCCCCAGGGGTGGTTGGGTTGTTGACTATGGCTACACCTTC.

The V gene is TRBV7-2, the J gene TRBJ2-6, with D uncertain. The CDR3 covers 16 residues. V was clipped by 5 bases and J by 1 base, with 12 bases between them. The V gene's germline CDR1 is SGHTA and CDR2 FQGNSA. Here the CDR3 DNA reads TGTGCCAGCAGCCCTCAGTTTTATTCTGGGGCCAACGTCCTGACTTTC. Protein product: CASSPQFYSGANVLTF.

The rearrangement links TRBV28 to TRBJ2-1; TRBD2 matches 11 bases. The CDR3 has 16 amino acids. Germline V CDR1 and CDR2: MDHEN, SYDVKM. V dropped 3 bases and J dropped 4; count of bases not matched to a gene: 5. CDR3: CASSFLGTSGYNEQFF. The CDR3 nucleotides are TGTGCCAGCAGTTTCCTGGGGACTAGCGGATACAATGAGCAGTTCTTC.

The chain recombines TRBV7-9 with TRBJ1-1, with D possibly matching TRBD1 (5 bases). Trimming shortened V by 1 base and J by 0 bases, and 9 bases separated the two germline ends. The germline V gene has CDR1 SEHNR and CDR2 FQNEAQ (reference sequence). The CDR3 is 15 amino acids. The CDR3 DNA reads TGTGCCAGCAGCTTAGGGGTAGGGGTGAACACTGAAGCTTTCTTT. This gives the protein CASSLGVGVNTEAFF.

This clone was observed a handful of times. The chain is built from TRBV10-3 and TRBJ1-5, with 7 bases matching TRBD1. V dropped 10 bases and J dropped 4; count of bases not matched to a gene: 13. The CDR3 totals 15 residues. CDR1 is ENHRY and CDR2 is SYGVKD in the germline V gene. CDR3 DNA sequence: TGTGCCAGCGACAGGGATGGCACTATTAATCAGCCCCAGCATTTT. This encodes CASDRDGTINQPQHF.

This rearrangement joins TRBV27 to TRBJ2-3; TRBD2 agrees at 7 bases. The CDR3 spans 17 residues. Germline V gene sequence: CDR1 MNHEY, CDR2 SMNVEV (reference sequence). The junction had 17 bases not matched to a gene; V was cut back by 7 bases and J by 4 bases. Here the CDR3 reads CASKVREGRRKADTQYF. The CDR3 DNA reads as TGTGCCAGCAAGGTCAGGGAGGGACGGAGAAAAGCAGATACGCAGTATTTT.

The CDR3 DNA reads as TGTGCCAGCAGCTGGAGGGGCACAGATACGCAGTATTTT. Translation gives CASSWRGTDTQYF. The V gene is TRBV11-3, the J gene TRBJ2-3; TRBD2 is a possible D gene (6 bases). Trimming pared 4 bases from V and 1 base from J, leaving 6 bases between. Looked up from germline, CDR1 is SGHNT and CDR2 is YENEEA. The CDR3 sequence is 13 residues long.

V usage is TRBV24-1 and J usage is TRBJ1-4; D not resolved. Trimming cost V 5 bases and J 8 bases, with 14 bases left between them. CDR1 and CDR2 (germline): KGHDR, SFDVKD. CDR3 length: 14 amino acids. The CDR3 DNA reads TGTGCCACCAGTGGAGGCGTAAGTGGGGAAAAACTGTTTTTT. Translating it yields CATSGGVSGEKLFF.